This T cell receptor (beta chain) was recorded in a study of CD8 T cells in ankylosing spondylitis. V lost 7 bases, J lost 7 bases, and 8 bases stayed unmatched. The CDR3 is made up of 15 amino acids. Germline V gene data show CDR1 as SNHLY and CDR2 as FYNNEI. A single record per CDR3 protein comes from TCRdb applying MiXCR to the 5' RACE reads. The table lists under 200,000 distinct CDR3 sequences, 8.5% to 10% of them singletons. The material sequenced was blood, either unsorted or a sorted T cell fraction (not recorded which). This chain links TRBV2 with TRBJ2-1, with TRBD2 matching over 12 bases. The source is a female donor with ankylosing spondylitis or in good health (not recorded which). CDR3 coding DNA: TGTGCCAGCACCCCGAGGGGGACTAGCGGGAATGAGCAGTTCTTC. Translated, it gives CASTPRGTSGNEQFF.